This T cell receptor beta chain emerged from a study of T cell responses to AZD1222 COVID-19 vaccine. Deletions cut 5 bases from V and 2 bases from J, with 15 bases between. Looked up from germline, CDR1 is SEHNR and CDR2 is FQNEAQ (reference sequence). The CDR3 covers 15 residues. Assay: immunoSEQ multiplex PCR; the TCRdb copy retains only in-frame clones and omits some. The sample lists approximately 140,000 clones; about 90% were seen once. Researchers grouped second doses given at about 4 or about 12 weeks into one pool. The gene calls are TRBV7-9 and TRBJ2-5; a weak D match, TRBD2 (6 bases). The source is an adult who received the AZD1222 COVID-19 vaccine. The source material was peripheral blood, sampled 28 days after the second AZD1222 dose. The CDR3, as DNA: TGTGCCAGCAGCCCCCGGGACTTGACACAAGAGACCCAGTACTTC. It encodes CASSPRDLTQETQYF.